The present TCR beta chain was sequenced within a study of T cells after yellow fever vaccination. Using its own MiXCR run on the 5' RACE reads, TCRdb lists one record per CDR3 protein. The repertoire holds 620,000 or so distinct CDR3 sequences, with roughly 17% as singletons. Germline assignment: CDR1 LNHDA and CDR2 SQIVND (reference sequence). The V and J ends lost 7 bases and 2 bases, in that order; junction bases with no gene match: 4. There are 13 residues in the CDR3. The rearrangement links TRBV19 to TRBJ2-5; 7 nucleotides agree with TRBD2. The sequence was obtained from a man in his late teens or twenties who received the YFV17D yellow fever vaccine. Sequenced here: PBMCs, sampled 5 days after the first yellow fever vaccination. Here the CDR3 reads CASTASGQETQYF. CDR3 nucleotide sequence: TGTGCCAGTACGGCTAGCGGACAAGAGACCCAGTACTTC.